These 20 T cell receptor beta chains originate from one sample sequenced in a study of OX40 agonist ivuxolimab in advanced cancers. The method was immunoSEQ multiplex PCR; TCRdb's version includes in-frame clones alone and lacks a portion of them. The sample yields around 12,000 clones, approximately 84% seen once. The sample was CD4+ or CD8+ T cells sorted from blood, taken in a trial of the OX40 agonist ivuxolimab. The origin of the receptors is an adult with an advanced solid tumor such as melanoma, head and neck, liver or kidney cancer.

The chain couples TRBV27 to TRBJ2-5; D gene uncertain. The CDR3 loop spans 13 amino acids. CDR1 and CDR2 (germline): MNHEY, SMNVEV (reference sequence). Trimming stripped 2 bases from V and 2 bases from J, with 6 bases between. The CDR3 DNA reads as TGTGCCAGCAGTTTAGGCAGACAAGAGACCCAGTACTTC. Protein sequence: CASSLGRQETQYF.

This clone was observed a single time. The chain carries TRBV12-5 and TRBJ2-1, with 8 positions matching TRBD2. Germline values: CDR1 LGHNT, CDR2 FRNRAP. The junction had 6 bases not matched to a gene; V was cut back by 7 bases and J by 4 bases. This CDR3 comprises 14 residues. DNA of the CDR3: TGTGCTAGTGTGGCGGGAGGATTATACAATGAGCAGTTCTTC. Its protein product is CASVAGGLYNEQFF.

The chain carries TRBV29-1 and TRBJ2-3; weak D call: TRBD2 (5 bases). V lost 2 bases, J lost 4 bases, and 16 bases lay in between. CDR1 SQVTM and CDR2 ANQGSEA come from the germline V gene. The CDR3 totals 15 residues. CDR3 region: CSVEWLEVTPDTQYF. The CDR3 DNA is TGCAGCGTTGAATGGTTGGAGGTGACGCCAGATACGCAGTATTTT.

This sequence joins TRBV10-3 and TRBJ2-7; 10 bases fit TRBD2. CDR3 length equals 15 residues. V shed 10 bases, J shed 3 bases, and the junction held 12 bases outside the gene matches. From germline, CDR1 is ENHRY and CDR2 SYGVKD. The chain's CDR3 is CATNDRTSGIYEQYF. The DNA for the CDR3 is TGTGCCACCAATGATCGGACTAGCGGAATCTACGAGCAGTACTTC.

This clone has a single count. V and J are TRBV12-2 and TRBJ2-6; TRBD1, as called in the table, went unchecked against the DNA. TRBV12-2 is a pseudogene locus. The CDR3 totals 18 residues. This chain's CDR3 is CASRGAISTQSRANVLTF. The CDR3 DNA reads TGTGCAAGTCGCGGTGCCATCTCCACACAAAGTCGGGCCAACGTCCTGACTTTC.

This chain connects TRBV15 to TRBJ2-7; perhaps TRBD1 as D (6 bases). V gave up 4 bases and J gave up 4 bases, with 8 bases separating them. Germline CDR1 and CDR2: LNHNV and YYDKDF (reference sequence). CDR3 length equals 12 residues. CDR3 loop: CATSIDRYEQYF. The CDR3 coding sequence is TGTGCCACCAGCATAGACAGGTACGAGCAGTACTTC.

The chain uses TRBV9 and TRBJ2-7, with 7 positions matching TRBD2. The CDR3 sequence is 14 residues long. Per germline, CDR1 SGDLS and CDR2 YYNGEE. The junction had 5 bases not matched to a gene; V was cut back by 4 bases and J by 1 base. The CDR3 reads CASSRGGFSYEQYF. CDR3 DNA: TGTGCCAGCAGCCGGGGAGGGTTTTCCTACGAGCAGTACTTC.

This chain connects TRBV12-5 to TRBJ2-5, with D possibly being TRBD2 (5 bases). The CDR3 totals 14 residues. The germline V gene encodes CDR1 LGHNT and CDR2 FRNRAP. V lost 3 bases, J lost 4 bases, and 12 bases lay in between. In DNA, the CDR3 is TGTGCTAGTGGTTTTTCCTTAGCGACAGAGACCCAGTACTTC. Its protein product is CASGFSLATETQYF.

This rearrangement joins TRBV28 to TRBJ2-1; no clear D. V lost 5 bases, J lost 9 bases, and 5 bases lay in between. Germline loops: CDR1 MDHEN, CDR2 SYDVKM. The CDR3 has 10 amino acids. The CDR3 DNA sequence: TGTGCCAGCAGTGACCTTGAGCAGTTCTTC. This encodes CASSDLEQFF.

The chain is built from TRBV7-6 and TRBJ2-7; D may be TRBD1 (5 bases). The V gene's germline CDR1 is SGHVS and CDR2 FNYEAQ. V lost 5 bases, J lost 6 bases, and 17 bases lay in between. This CDR3 region has 14 residues. In DNA form, the CDR3 reads TGTGCCAGCAGCGAAAATACAAGGGGATTCGAGCAGTACTTC. As protein: CASSENTRGFEQYF. Filled out from reference TRBV7-6 and TRBJ2-7, the complete variable domain reads GAGVSQSPRYKVTKRGQDVALRCDPISGHVSLYWYRQALGQGPEFLTYFNYEAQQDKSGLPNDRFSAERPEGSISTLTIQRTEQRDSAMYRCASSENTRGFEQYFGPGTRLTVT.

The gene calls are TRBV5-4 and TRBJ2-7; possible D gene TRBD1, 5 bases. Germline CDR1 SGHNT, CDR2 YYREEE (reference sequence). V dropped 4 bases and J dropped 2 bases, with 16 bases sitting between them. The CDR3 covers 15 residues. CDR3 sequence reads: CASSSGPGITYEQYF. As DNA, the CDR3 is TGTGCCAGCAGCAGTGGGCCAGGGATTACCTACGAGCAGTACTTC.

The gene calls are TRBV6-5 and TRBJ2-7, with TRBD1 matching 7 bases. Germline assignment: CDR1 MNHEY and CDR2 SVGAGI. CDR3 size: 14 residues. V was pared by 7 bases and J by 0 bases, with 6 bases of the junction left unmatched. For the CDR3, the DNA is TGTGCCAGCAACCGAAGGACAGGCTCCTACGAGCAGTACTTC. It codes for CASNRRTGSYEQYF.

This clone qualifies as medium-sized. V usage is TRBV19 and J usage is TRBJ2-7; D ambiguous. CDR1 and CDR2 from the germline V gene are LNHDA and SQIVND (reference sequence). Trimming took off 3 bases at V and 0 bases at J, with 9 bases between the two ends. The CDR3 is 14 amino acids. The CDR3, as DNA: TGTGCCAGTAGTATCACTATATCCTCCTACGAGCAGTACTTC. The encoded protein is CASSITISSYEQYF. The whole variable domain, filled in from reference TRBV19 and TRBJ2-7, reads DGGITQSPKYLFRKEGQNVTLSCEQNLNHDAMYWYRQDPGQGLRLIYYSQIVNDFQKGDIAEGYSVSREKKESFPLTVTSAQKNPTAFYLCASSITISSYEQYFGPGTRLTVT.

The J gene is TRBJ2-1, the V gene TRBV7-9; possibly TRBD2 for D (7 bases). V lost 2 bases and J lost 7, with 15 bases in between. The CDR3 runs 15 residues. CDR1 and CDR2 (germline): SEHNR, FQNEAQ (reference sequence). CDR3 in DNA: TGTGCCAGCAGCTTAAGGGGGGAGGGCCAGAATGAGCAGTTCTTC. Translation: CASSLRGEGQNEQFF. The full variable domain, in which reference TRBV7-9 and TRBJ2-1 provide the parts outside the CDR3, is DTGVSQNPRHKITKRGQNVTFRCDPISEHNRLYWYRQTLGQGPEFLTYFQNEAQLEKSRLLSDRFSAERPKGSFSTLEIQRTEQGDSAMYLCASSLRGEGQNEQFFGPGTRLTVL.

The chain couples TRBV6-6 to TRBJ2-2; possibly TRBD1 or TRBD2 for D (6 bases each). Trimming stripped 7 bases from V and 2 bases from J, with 17 bases between. Germline V gives CDR1 MNHNY, CDR2 SVGAGI (reference sequence). This CDR3 has 16 residues. CDR3 in DNA: TGTGCCAGCACCCTACAGGGACTTTTCAACACCGGGGAGCTGTTTTTT. It yields the protein CASTLQGLFNTGELFF.

Only a few counts were recorded for this clone. The chain employs TRBV10-2 and TRBJ1-4; D ambiguous. V was trimmed by 4 bases and J by 6 bases, leaving 9 bases between them. The CDR3 extends over 13 amino acids. Germline V gene lookup returns CDR1 WSHSY and CDR2 SAAADI. The CDR3 is CASSATEYEKLFF. CDR3 nucleotides: TGCGCCAGCAGTGCCACGGAGTATGAAAAACTGTTTTTT.

The chain couples TRBV27 to TRBJ2-7; a possible D gene is TRBD1 (5 bases). The CDR3 spans 17 residues. Germline V gene lookup returns CDR1 MNHEY and CDR2 SMNVEV (reference sequence). V was clipped by 2 bases and J by 1 base, with 18 bases between them. In nucleotides, the CDR3 is TGTGCCAGCAGTTTAGTTATGGGGTTCGACAGTTCCTACGAGCAGTACTTC. Protein: CASSLVMGFDSSYEQYF.

The chain recombines TRBV7-2 with TRBJ2-2; perhaps TRBD2 as D (5 bases). The CDR3 has 18 amino acids. Trimming removed 5 bases at V and 1 base at J, with 20 bases between. Germline V gene lookup returns CDR1 SGHTA and CDR2 FQGNSA. The chain's CDR3 is CASSNDVVANLNTGELFF. In DNA form, the CDR3 reads TGTGCCAGCAGCAACGATGTAGTAGCGAACCTGAACACCGGGGAGCTGTTTTTT. The variable domain in full, with the rest retrieved from reference TRBV7-2 and TRBJ2-2, is GAGVSQSPSNKVTEKGKDVELRCDPISGHTALYWYRQSLGQGLEFLIYFQGNSAPDKSGLPSDRFSAERTGGSVSTLTIQRTQQEDSAVYLCASSNDVVANLNTGELFFGEGSRLTVL.

This clone was seen just once. J is TRBJ2-7 and V is TRBV7-3, with D uncertain. The CDR3 has 19 residues. Per germline, CDR1 SGHTA and CDR2 FQGTGA. V was clipped by 2 bases and J by 5 bases, with 28 bases between them. CDR3 residues: CASSLSILVNEAITHEQYF. The CDR3 coding sequence is TGTGCCAGCAGCTTATCAATACTGGTAAATGAGGCCATCACCCACGAGCAGTACTTC.

The chain is built from TRBV5-4 and TRBJ2-2; D uncertain. Germline V lookup: CDR1 SGHNT, CDR2 YYREEE (reference sequence). V lost 4 bases and J lost 4, with 14 bases in between. This CDR3 region has 15 residues. In DNA, the CDR3 is TGTGCCAGCAGCCCCTGGGGAACGGGCACCGGGGAGCTGTTTTTT. It specifies CASSPWGTGTGELFF.